These 29 T cell receptor beta chains share one sample of origin, sequenced in a study of cytomegalovirus exposure and HLA in healthy donors. PCR used 60 Vbeta primers and 13 Jbeta primers. Clones were read by immunoSEQ multiplex PCR, and TCRdb kept only the in-frame ones, dropping some. The table records 200,000 to 250,000 clones, approximately 80% of them present only once. The sequencing input was PBMCs. The source is a woman in her twenties or thirties in good health and CMV-seronegative.

The chain is built from TRBV5-1 and TRBJ1-4, with D possibly matching TRBD1 (6 bases). The CDR3 covers 15 residues. Germline loops: CDR1 SGHRS, CDR2 YFSETQ. The V end was cut by 0 bases, the J end by 7 bases, with 13 bases between. The CDR3 spells CASSLGGGTGEKLFF. CDR3 bases: TGCGCCAGCAGCTTGGGAGGGGGTACGGGTGAAAAACTGTTTTTT.

Comments on this clone: Its ends do not fully match the called genes, so a read error is possible. This chain connects TRBV6-1 to TRBJ1-2; D might be TRBD1 (6 bases). This CDR3 spans 14 amino acids. The V gene's germline CDR1 is MNHNS and CDR2 SASEGT. The CDR3 coding sequence is TGTGCCAGCAGTGAAGTAGACAGGAACTATGGCTACCCCTTC. As protein: CASSEVDRNYGYPF.

The chain joins TRBV6-5 to TRBJ1-1, with D uncertain. The CDR3 length is 15 residues. The V and J ends lost 0 bases and 7 bases respectively, with 15 bases between them. CDR1 MNHEY and CDR2 SVGAGI come from the germline V gene. The CDR3 DNA reads as TGTGCCAGCAGTTACTCGATACGGGTTTTCTATGAAGCTTTCTTT. Translated, it gives CASSYSIRVFYEAFF.

The sample holds a few counts of this clone. V gene TRBV4-2 combines with J gene TRBJ1-2; 8 bases line up with TRBD1. The CDR3 is 13 residues long. The V gene's germline CDR1 is LGHNA and CDR2 YNFKEQ. J was trimmed by 3 bases and V by 7 bases; bases with no gene match: 4. CDR3 nucleotide sequence: TGTGCCAGCAACCAGGGGGCAGACTATGGCTACACCTTC. It codes for CASNQGADYGYTF.

The chain carries TRBV9 and TRBJ2-2, with 7 bases identical to TRBD2. The V gene end was trimmed by 3 bases and the J gene end by 5 bases; junction bases not matched to a gene: 10. This CDR3 has 16 amino acids. Germline V lookup: CDR1 SGDLS, CDR2 YYNGEE. The CDR3 DNA follows: TGTGCCAGCAGCGCCCAAAGGGGAGGGGAAACCGGGGAGCTGTTTTTT. Translated, it gives CASSAQRGGETGELFF.

This chain uses TRBV5-1 with TRBJ1-1; TRBD1 might be the D (6 bases). V was trimmed by 5 bases and J by 2 bases, leaving 10 bases between them. Germline loops: CDR1 SGHRS, CDR2 YFSETQ. The CDR3 consists of 13 residues. The CDR3 protein is CASSTQGNTEAFF. CDR3 bases: TGCGCCAGCAGTACACAGGGAAACACTGAAGCTTTCTTT.

The chain has TRBV11-2 and TRBJ2-1; D is possibly TRBD1 (5 bases). CDR1 SGHAT and CDR2 FQNNGV come from the germline V gene. The V end was cut by 0 bases, the J end by 9 bases, with 6 bases between. The CDR3 has 12 amino acids. DNA for the CDR3: TGTGCCAGCAGCTTAGATGGGGCTGAGCAGTTCTTC. Its protein is CASSLDGAEQFF.

This chain joins TRBV6-5 and TRBJ1-2, with D tentatively TRBD1 (6 bases). This CDR3 has 13 residues. The germline CDR1 and CDR2 sequences are MNHEY and SVGAGI. V dropped 4 bases and J dropped 6 bases, with 12 bases sitting between them. Here the CDR3 DNA reads TGTGCCAGCAGTTCACAGGGTTTAAATGGCTACACCTTC. Translation gives CASSSQGLNGYTF.

The chain employs TRBV11-2 and TRBJ2-5; 8 bases are a match to TRBD1. Germline V gene sequence: CDR1 SGHAT, CDR2 FQNNGV. Germline trimming cut 5 bases from V and 5 bases from J; bases unmatched to any gene: 7. The CDR3 loop spans 14 amino acids. The CDR3 protein is CASSPRTGWETQYF. In DNA form, the CDR3 reads TGTGCCAGCAGCCCCCGGACAGGGTGGGAGACCCAGTACTTC. Variable domain in full (rest from reference TRBV11-2 and TRBJ2-5): EAGVAQSPRYKIIEKRQSVAFWCNPISGHATLYWYQQILGQGPKLLIQFQNNGVVDDSQLPKDRFSAERLKGVDSTLKIQPAKLEDSAVYLCASSPRTGWETQYFGPGTRLLVL.

This clone has a single count. The chain couples TRBV9 to TRBJ2-4; the D is unclear. V lost 3 bases to trimming and J lost 0 bases, with 13 bases between them. The CDR3 is made up of 16 amino acids. The V gene's germline CDR1 is SGDLS and CDR2 YYNGEE. CDR3 DNA: TGTGCCAGCAGCGCCTCCCCCTTTTTAGCCAAAAACATTCAGTACTTC. Translation gives CASSASPFLAKNIQYF.

The gene calls are TRBV2 and TRBJ1-1, with 7 nucleotides matching TRBD1. CDR3 length equals 16 residues. The V gene's germline CDR1 is SNHLY and CDR2 FYNNEI. V gave up 2 bases and J gave up 1 base; unmatched junction bases: 7. The CDR3 loop reads CASSERVGGANTEAFF. The CDR3 coding sequence is TGTGCCAGCAGTGAAAGGGTAGGGGGCGCGAACACTGAAGCTTTCTTT.

The CDR3 sequence: CASSLVRQGAQNTEAFF. The CDR3 coding sequence is TGCGCCAGCAGCTTGGTTAGGCAGGGGGCCCAGAACACTGAAGCTTTCTTT. The chain uses TRBV5-1 and TRBJ1-1; 8 bases line up with TRBD1. This CDR3 has 17 residues. The trim removed 0 bases at V and 1 base at J, leaving 8 bases unmatched. Germline V gene lookup returns CDR1 SGHRS and CDR2 YFSETQ.

This clone was detected only a few times. CDR3 residues: CASSGRNTYEQYF. For the CDR3, the DNA is TGTGCCAGTAGTGGCCGCAACACCTACGAGCAGTACTTC. The chain carries TRBV19 and TRBJ2-7; D remains ambiguous. CDR1 and CDR2 from the germline V gene are LNHDA and SQIVND (reference sequence). V lost 5 bases to trimming and J lost 2 bases, with 10 bases between them. The length of the CDR3 is 13 residues. The full variable domain, with the rest looked up from reference TRBV19 and TRBJ2-7, is DGGITQSPKYLFRKEGQNVTLSCEQNLNHDAMYWYRQDPGQGLRLIYYSQIVNDFQKGDIAEGYSVSREKKESFPLTVTSAQKNPTAFYLCASSGRNTYEQYFGPGTRLTVT.

The J gene is TRBJ2-1, the V gene TRBV19; TRBD2 matches 9 bases. Germline CDR1 and CDR2: LNHDA and SQIVND (reference sequence). CDR3 length: 18 residues. V lost 5 bases, J lost 4 bases, and 15 bases stayed unmatched. The DNA for the CDR3 is TGTGCCAGTAGTCTCTTGCATAGCGGGAGATCCCCATACAATGAGCAGTTCTTC. It specifies CASSLLHSGRSPYNEQFF.

V and J are TRBV29-1 and TRBJ1-2, with 11 bases identical to TRBD1. Germline CDR1 is SQVTM and CDR2 is ANQGSEA. The V and J ends lost 0 bases and 2 bases, in that order; junction bases with no gene match: 2. This CDR3 is 15 amino acids long. The CDR3 sequence: CSVEDRTGGNYGYTF. CDR3 DNA: TGCAGCGTTGAAGACCGGACAGGGGGCAACTATGGCTACACCTTC.

V and J are TRBV27 and TRBJ2-7; 7 nucleotides align to TRBD1. After removal of 6 bases from V and 5 bases from J, the junction contained 4 bases not matched to a gene. Germline CDR1 and CDR2: MNHEY and SMNVEV (reference sequence). The CDR3 totals 12 residues. The DNA for the CDR3 is TGTGCCAGCAGGAGACAGGGCCACGAGCAGTACTTC. This codes for CASRRQGHEQYF.

The rearrangement uses TRBV5-4 and TRBJ1-4; TRBD1 might be the D (5 bases). With 4 bases removed from V and 6 bases from J, the gap between germline ends came to 16 bases. The germline V gene encodes CDR1 SGHNT and CDR2 YYREEE (reference sequence). The CDR3 length is 15 residues. The CDR3, as DNA: TGTGCCAGCAGCCCTACCTCCGGGGGGGATGAAAAACTGTTTTTT. Residues: CASSPTSGGDEKLFF.

The chain joins TRBV4-2 to TRBJ1-4, with D perhaps TRBD1 (6 bases). There are 18 residues in the CDR3. Trimming took off 0 bases at V and 4 bases at J, with 18 bases between the two ends. Germline values: CDR1 LGHNA, CDR2 YNFKEQ. The CDR3 nucleotides are TGTGCCAGCAGCCAAGATACCCCAAACAGGGCGAGTAATGAAAAACTGTTTTTT. Translated, it gives CASSQDTPNRASNEKLFF.

This chain uses TRBV7-9 with TRBJ1-6; a possible D gene is TRBD1 (5 bases). The CDR3 runs to 18 residues. Germline V gives CDR1 SEHNR, CDR2 FQNEAQ (reference sequence). The germline V and J ends were trimmed by 3 bases and 7 bases, with 22 bases remaining between them. In DNA form, the CDR3 reads TGTGCCAGCAGCTTCGTACCGGCAGGACAATTTATCAATTCACCCCTCCACTTT. The encoded protein is CASSFVPAGQFINSPLHF.

The chain joins TRBV19 to TRBJ2-5, with 10 bases matching TRBD1. V lost 8 bases and J lost 4; bases outside the gene matches: 7. The CDR3 spans 14 residues. Germline values: CDR1 LNHDA, CDR2 SQIVND (reference sequence). The CDR3 loop is CASSPGQGRETQYF. The DNA for the CDR3 is TGTGCCAGTTCTCCGGGACAGGGGCGAGAGACCCAGTACTTC.

The rearrangement uses TRBV13 and TRBJ2-1; a possible D gene is TRBD2 (6 bases). CDR1 is PRHDT and CDR2 is FYEKMQ in the germline V gene (reference sequence). This CDR3 is 11 amino acids long. With 4 bases removed from V and 13 bases from J, the gap between germline ends came to 11 bases. In DNA form, the CDR3 reads TGTGCCAGCAGCTATCGGGAGAGTCAGTTCTTC. Translation gives CASSYRESQFF.

This clone was detected only once. J is TRBJ2-5 and V is TRBV21-1; whether TRBD2, the table's D call, matches the DNA was not checked. TRBV21-1 is deemed a pseudogene. The CDR3 consists of 16 residues. This CDR3 reads CASSKRRLAGEETQYF. Here the CDR3 DNA reads TGTGCCAGCAGCAAAAGACGACTAGCGGGAGAAGAGACCCAGTACTTC.

This chain uses TRBV28 with TRBJ1-2; D unclear. This CDR3 comprises 14 residues. Trimming removed 7 bases from V and 0 bases from J, with 12 bases in between. Germline lookup yields CDR1 MDHEN and CDR2 SYDVKM. The CDR3: CASTRGPSNYGYTF. DNA of the CDR3: TGTGCCAGCACCAGAGGTCCTTCTAACTATGGCTACACCTTC.

V and J are TRBV6-1 and TRBJ2-2; 7 positions agree with TRBD1. The CDR3 is 15 amino acids. The J segment lost 1 base and the V segment lost 6 bases, leaving 5 bases of the junction unmatched. Germline-derived CDR1 and CDR2 are MNHNS and SASEGT. The CDR3 DNA sequence: TGTGCCAGCAGGCCGGGACAGATGAACACCGGGGAGCTGTTTTTT. It yields the protein CASRPGQMNTGELFF.

The chain is built from TRBV7-6 and TRBJ1-4; the D gene is possibly TRBD1 (6 bases). Trimming cost V 3 bases and J 0 bases, with 11 bases left between them. CDR3 length: 16 amino acids. CDR1 SGHVS and CDR2 FNYEAQ come from the germline V gene. The CDR3 nucleotides read TGTGCCAGCAGCTTTAACTACAGGGCAACTAATGAAAAACTGTTTTTT. Translating gives CASSFNYRATNEKLFF.

CDR3 residues: CASSIAQVMNTEAFF. CDR3 nucleotides: TGTGCCAGTAGTATTGCGCAGGTGATGAACACTGAAGCTTTCTTT. The chain recombines TRBV19 with TRBJ1-1; no clear D. This CDR3 has 15 residues. Germline assignment: CDR1 LNHDA and CDR2 SQIVND (reference sequence). V lost 3 bases and J 0 bases, leaving 11 bases between the germline ends.

This clone was seen more than once but under ten times. The chain joins TRBV5-1 to TRBJ2-7, with D perhaps TRBD2 (5 bases). This CDR3 comprises 13 residues. Germline assignment: CDR1 SGHRS and CDR2 YFSETQ. Trimming cost V 0 bases and J 4 bases, with 8 bases left between them. Here the CDR3 reads CASSLEADYEQYF. Here the CDR3 DNA reads TGCGCCAGCAGCTTGGAAGCGGATTACGAGCAGTACTTC.

The rearrangement links TRBV4-1 to TRBJ2-7; TRBD2 matches 9 bases. The germline V gene encodes CDR1 MGHRA and CDR2 YSYEKL. The V gene end was trimmed by 4 bases and the J gene end by 7 bases; junction bases not matched to a gene: 11. This CDR3 region has 15 residues. The CDR3 region is CASSRGTSTRGEQYF. For the CDR3, the DNA is TGCGCCAGCAGCCGAGGGACTAGCACCCGGGGGGAGCAGTACTTC.

The chain has TRBV14 and TRBJ1-2; the D is unclear. The CDR3 is 15 residues long. Between the trimmed V and J ends, which lost 2 bases and 0 bases, there was a span of 10 bases. Germline V gene lookup returns CDR1 SGHDN and CDR2 FVKESK. The CDR3 is CASSQSLWPNYGYTF. The CDR3 DNA follows: TGTGCCAGCAGCCAAAGTCTGTGGCCTAACTATGGCTACACCTTC.